A single sample gave rise to the 7 T cell receptor beta chains below, sequenced in a study of technical replicates of blood from a handful of donors (dated by TCRdb to the late 2010s). Libraries were made using the immunoSEQ multiplex PCR assay. Entries here come from immuneACCESS through TCRdb and include only in-frame sequences with V and J called. Some clones fail to appear in such tables; in the studies checked, an unresolved V gene covers under half of the shortfall, and the cause of the remainder is unknown. The sample profile shows some 15,000 clones; around nine tenths of them were found once. The ten largest clones capture around an eighth of the sample. Input material: PBMCs. The receptors originated from a human donor in good health.

CDR3 region: CASSLTREEKLFF. The CDR3 bases are TGTGCCAGCAGCTTAACGAGGGAGGAAAAACTGTTTTTT. The chain carries TRBV7-8 and TRBJ1-4, with D uncertain. Germline values: CDR1 SGHVS, CDR2 FQNEAQ. The CDR3 covers 13 residues. Trimming removed 2 bases from V and 8 bases from J, with 9 bases in between.

J is TRBJ2-3 and V is TRBV9; tentative D call: TRBD2 (5 bases). The CDR3 length is 16 residues. CDR1 is SGDLS and CDR2 is YYNGEE in the germline V gene. Trimming took off 0 bases at V and 1 base at J, with 12 bases between the two ends. The CDR3, as DNA: TGTGCCAGCAGCGTAGCTACGGGGATCCGCACAGATACGCAGTATTTT. This sequence encodes CASSVATGIRTDTQYF.

This chain joins TRBV7-8 and TRBJ2-1, with 9 bases that match TRBD2. The J segment lost 2 bases and the V segment lost 4 bases, leaving 12 bases of the junction unmatched. Per the germline V gene, CDR1 is SGHVS and CDR2 is FQNEAQ. This CDR3 is built from 18 residues. The CDR3 here is CASSYLGGLAGPYNEQFF. The CDR3 DNA reads as TGTGCCAGCAGCTACCTAGGGGGACTAGCTGGACCCTACAATGAGCAGTTCTTC.

The chain combines TRBV7-2 with TRBJ1-2; D is unresolved. Trimming pared 5 bases from V and 2 bases from J, leaving 15 bases between. CDR1 SGHTA and CDR2 FQGNSA come from the germline V gene. The CDR3 covers 15 residues. The CDR3 nucleotides are TGTGCCAGCAGCCCTAGTTATTCGGTAAACTATGGCTACACCTTC. Amino acids: CASSPSYSVNYGYTF.

The chain is built from TRBV18 and TRBJ1-5, with D tentatively TRBD1 (5 bases). The CDR3 length is 15 residues. Germline values: CDR1 KGHSH, CDR2 LQKENI. The ends were cut back, 3 bases at V and 6 bases at J, with 15 bases in the middle. The CDR3 DNA is TGTGCCAGCTCACCCCAGGGCCCGTCGGGTCAGCCCCAGCATTTT. It is translated as CASSPQGPSGQPQHF. The full variable domain, with the rest looked up from reference TRBV18 and TRBJ1-5, is NAGVMQNPRHLVRRRGQEARLRCSPMKGHSHVYWYRQLPEEGLKFMVYLQKENIIDESGMPKERFSAEFPKEGPSILRIQQVVRGDSAAYFCASSPQGPSGQPQHFGDGTRLSIL.

The chain recombines TRBV28 with TRBJ1-5; 8 bases agree with TRBD1. The CDR3 has 17 residues. Germline assignment: CDR1 MDHEN and CDR2 SYDVKM. V shed 4 bases and J 3 bases; nucleotides not matched to a gene: 11. The CDR3 sequence: CASSSYRDRLTNQPQHF. In DNA form, the CDR3 reads TGTGCCAGCAGTTCGTACCGGGACAGGTTGACCAATCAGCCCCAGCATTTT.

The chain has TRBV7-8 and TRBJ1-5; D not resolved. Trimming took 5 bases from V and 4 from J, leaving 15 bases between them. Germline-derived CDR1 and CDR2 are SGHVS and FQNEAQ. CDR3 length: 15 amino acids. The CDR3 bases are TGTGCCAGCAGCCCGGTGAGGGCTAGGAATCAGCCCCAGCATTTT. It codes for CASSPVRARNQPQHF.